This TCR beta chain derives from a study of OX40 agonist ivuxolimab in advanced cancers. Overall study: The study gave patients intravenous ivuxolimab at 0.01 to 10 mg/kg every 2 weeks. Antecedent anti-PD-1, anti-PD-L1 or anti-CTLA-4 therapy was permissible, with approximately 44% having received some.

Study-level results: CD4+ and CD8+ blood T cells expanded clonally by week 6 at 0.1 to 3.0 mg/kg.

The protocol was immunoSEQ multiplex PCR, while the TCRdb copy is restricted to in-frame clones and leaves out a portion. This repertoire shows fewer than 90,000 clones, around nine tenths found once; its top ten account for around 0.76%. Concerning this clone itself: Its antigen is currently unknown.

The source of this sequence is an adult with an advanced solid tumor such as melanoma, head and neck, liver or kidney cancer. The sequencing here drew on CD4+ or CD8+ T cells sorted from blood, taken in a trial of the OX40 agonist ivuxolimab.

Here the CDR3 reads CAISESVYEQYF. CDR3 DNA sequence: TGTGCCATCAGTGAGTCGGTATACGAGCAGTACTTC. The J gene is TRBJ2-7, the V gene TRBV10-3; D not resolved. Germline-derived CDR1 and CDR2 are ENHRY and SYGVKD. CDR3 length: 12 amino acids. V lost 0 bases and J lost 4, with 4 bases in between.